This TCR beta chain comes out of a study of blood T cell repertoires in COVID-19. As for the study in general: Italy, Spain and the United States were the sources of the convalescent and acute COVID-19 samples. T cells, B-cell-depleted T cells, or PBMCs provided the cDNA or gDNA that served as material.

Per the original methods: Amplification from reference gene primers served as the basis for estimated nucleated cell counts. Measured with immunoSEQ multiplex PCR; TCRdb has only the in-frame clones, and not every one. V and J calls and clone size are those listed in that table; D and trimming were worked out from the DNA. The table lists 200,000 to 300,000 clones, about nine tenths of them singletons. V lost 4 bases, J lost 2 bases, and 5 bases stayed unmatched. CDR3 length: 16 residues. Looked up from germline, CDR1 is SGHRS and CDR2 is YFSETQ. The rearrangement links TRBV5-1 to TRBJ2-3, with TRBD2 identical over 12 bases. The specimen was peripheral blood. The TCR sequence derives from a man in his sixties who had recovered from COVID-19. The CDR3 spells CASSARTSGATDTQYF. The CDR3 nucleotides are TGCGCCAGCAGCGCAAGGACTAGCGGGGCCACAGATACGCAGTATTTT. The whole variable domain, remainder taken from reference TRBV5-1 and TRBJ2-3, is KAGVTQTPRYLIKTRGQQVTLSCSPISGHRSVSWYQQTPGQGLQFLFEYFSETQRNKGNFPGRFSGRQFSNSRSEMNVSTLELGDSALYLCASSARTSGATDTQYFGPGTRLTVL.